This T cell receptor beta chain was recovered during a study of blood T cell repertoires in COVID-19. As originally analysed: Scientists estimated how many nucleated cells there were by amplifying reference gene primers. TCRdb's copy holds only in-frame clones and misses some; the assay was immunoSEQ multiplex PCR. V, J and clone size derive from that table, while D and trimming were established from the DNA sequence. The sample has 140,000 to 150,000 clones, about 90% seen once. The CDR3 covers 16 residues. Trimming left V 0 bases short and J 3 bases short, with 12 bases between. CDR1 and CDR2 (germline): MNHNS, SASEGT.

This chain links TRBV6-1 with TRBJ1-5, with TRBD1 as a possible D gene (6 bases). The sequenced sample consisted of peripheral blood. The source of this sequence is a man aged 55 to 70 with active or convalescent COVID-19. This chain's CDR3 is CASSEAKYRDNQPQHF. The CDR3 DNA reads TGTGCCAGCAGTGAAGCAAAGTACAGGGACAATCAGCCCCAGCATTTT.